The clone carrying this T cell receptor (beta chain) showed up many times. This sample stems from a study of HIV-infected patients and healthy controls. There are 18 residues in the CDR3. J gave up 1 base and V 2 bases, and 11 bases lay outside the gene matches. The germline V gene has CDR1 SGHVS and CDR2 FNYEAQ. A single record per CDR3 protein comes from TCRdb applying MiXCR to the 5' RACE reads. The sample gives more than 15,000 distinct CDR3 sequences, roughly a fifth of which show up once; around a third is in the top ten. The V and J genes are TRBV7-6 and TRBJ2-1; 7 nucleotides align to TRBD2. Sequencing used CD8+ T cells from blood. The receptor comes from a human donor in good health. Here the CDR3 reads CASSLPAGESFSYNEQFF. The CDR3 DNA reads TGTGCCAGCAGCTTACCTGCGGGAGAGAGTTTTTCCTACAATGAGCAGTTCTTC.